The clone carrying this T cell receptor (beta chain) was recorded only once. The junction departs from the called germline gene at one end, perhaps through a read error. This entry is derived from a study of blood T cell repertoires in COVID-19. Study information: Some COVID-19 samples were acute and others convalescent; all came from the United States, Italy and Spain. Sources were T cells, B-cell-depleted T cells, or PBMCs; the material itself was cDNA or gDNA.

The repertoire was sequenced with immunoSEQ multiplex PCR; TCRdb's copy has only in-frame clones and lacks some. Of tens of thousands of clones detected, roughly 78% appear once; the ten largest clones hold approximately 26%. This sequence originates from a man aged 55 to 70 with active or convalescent COVID-19. The sequenced sample consisted of peripheral blood.

The CDR3 loop is CASRLTSTDTQYF. The CDR3 DNA sequence: TGTGCCAGCAGGCTTACTAGCACGGATACGCAGTATTTT. This chain joins TRBV6-5 and TRBJ2-3, with a tentative D call TRBD2 (6 bases). Germline V gives CDR1 MNHEY, CDR2 SVGAGI. The CDR3 spans 13 residues.